This T cell receptor beta chain was sequenced during a study of blood T cell repertoires in COVID-19. The overall study: COVID-19 samples collected from the United States, Italy and Spain covered acute and convalescent phases. Sample material is recorded as cDNA or gDNA derived from T cells, B-cell-depleted T cells, or PBMCs.

Sequencing was performed with immunoSEQ multiplex PCR; in TCRdb, only in-frame clones are kept and a portion is missing. The table shows approximately 230,000 clones, with 65% to 90% occurring only once. The cohort comprised adults aged about 18 to 100 years residing in about two dozen US areas. Recovered Cohort 3 donors showed two negative PCRs, clearance, or symptom resolution. This clone has more than one count but fewer than ten. The sequencing input was PBMCs or T cells enriched from blood (not recorded which). This TCR came from a man aged 35-49 years who had recovered from COVID-19.

CDR3 sequence reads: CASSYGTGGETQYF. CDR3 in DNA: TGTGCCAGCAGTTACGGGACAGGGGGAGAGACCCAGTACTTC. The rearrangement joins TRBV6-5 to TRBJ2-5; 11 bases match TRBD1. The CDR3 sequence is 14 residues long. Germline V gives CDR1 MNHEY, CDR2 SVGAGI. The trim removed 2 bases at V and 4 bases at J, leaving 0 bases unmatched.